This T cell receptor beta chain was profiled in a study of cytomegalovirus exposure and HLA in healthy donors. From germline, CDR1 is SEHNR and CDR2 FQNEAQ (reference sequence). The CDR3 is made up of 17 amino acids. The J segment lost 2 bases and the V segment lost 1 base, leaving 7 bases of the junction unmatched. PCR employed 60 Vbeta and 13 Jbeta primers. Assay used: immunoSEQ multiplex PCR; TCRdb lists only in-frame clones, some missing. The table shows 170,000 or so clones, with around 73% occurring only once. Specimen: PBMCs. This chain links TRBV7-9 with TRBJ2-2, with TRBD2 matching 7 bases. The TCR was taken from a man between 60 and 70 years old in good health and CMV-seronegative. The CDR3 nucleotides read TGTGCCAGCAGCTTAGTGGGCAGCGGGGTTAACACCGGGGAGCTGTTTTTT. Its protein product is CASSLVGSGVNTGELFF.